The 29 T cell receptor beta chains below were found in one sample sequenced in a study of T-cell reconstitution after alpha-beta-depleted transplantation in children. Preparation of the TCRbeta library used unique molecular identifiers. MiXCR, run by TCRdb on the PCR reads, gives a single entry per CDR3 protein. Among some 550,000 distinct CDR3 sequences listed, 15% to 20% were seen once. This sample comprised PBMCs from the stem cell graft donor, obtained from the stem cell graft. The receptors shown here come from a human donor who donated a stem cell graft to a child with acute lymphoblastic leukemia.

CDR3 loop: CASSSIGQGGHEQYF. The CDR3 DNA is TGCGCCAGCAGCTCAATCGGTCAGGGGGGCCACGAGCAGTACTTC. The rearrangement joins TRBV5-1 to TRBJ2-7; D may be TRBD1 (7 bases). Trimming pared 3 bases from V and 5 bases from J, leaving 18 bases between. Germline V gene lookup returns CDR1 SGHRS and CDR2 YFSETQ. This CDR3 region has 15 residues.

This clonotype was counted only a few times. The V gene is TRBV20-1, the J gene TRBJ2-1; 7 bases fit TRBD2. The CDR3 loop spans 12 amino acids. The V gene end was trimmed by 7 bases and the J gene end by 6 bases; junction bases not matched to a gene: 6. In germline, CDR1 is DFQATT, CDR2 SNEGSKA (reference sequence). Here the CDR3 DNA reads TGCAGTGTTTCGACTAGCCGCAATGAGCAGTTCTTC. Its translation is CSVSTSRNEQFF.

The chain joins TRBV6-1 to TRBJ2-7; D may be TRBD2 (5 bases). V was cut by 1 base and J by 7 bases, with 8 bases left in between. The CDR3 runs to 12 residues. Looked up from germline, CDR1 is MNHNS and CDR2 is SASEGT. This CDR3 reads CASSEGLREQYF. CDR3 DNA sequence: TGTGCCAGCAGTGAAGGACTACGGGAGCAGTACTTC.

This clonotype was found a few times. The CDR3 DNA reads as TGTGCCAGCAGCCAAGGAGCCGTGACAGATACGCAGTATTTT. Residues: CASSQGAVTDTQYF. V gene TRBV4-2 combines with J gene TRBJ2-3; D uncertain. Germline V gene sequence: CDR1 LGHNA, CDR2 YNFKEQ. V lost 1 base and J lost 3, with 8 bases in between. The CDR3 runs 14 residues.

This clonotype has a handful of counts. The gene calls are TRBV20-1 and TRBJ2-1; the match to TRBD2 covers 15 bases. The V gene's germline CDR1 is DFQATT and CDR2 SNEGSKA (reference sequence). With 6 bases clipped from V and 1 base from J, the junction kept 7 bases outside the gene matches. The CDR3 length is 17 residues. CDR3 DNA: TGCAGTGCGAGGACTAGCGGGAGGGAGGCGTCCTACAATGAGCAGTTCTTC. Translated: CSARTSGREASYNEQFF.

The chain links TRBV20-1 to TRBJ2-7, with TRBD1 matching over 7 bases. The CDR3 runs to 13 residues. Germline CDR1 and CDR2: DFQATT and SNEGSKA (reference sequence). The ends lost 8 bases at V and 5 bases at J; junction bases unmatched: 12. The CDR3 protein is CSSITTGVNEQYF. The CDR3 bases are TGCAGTTCCATCACTACAGGGGTAAACGAGCAGTACTTC.

Only a few counts were recorded for this clonotype. The J gene is TRBJ1-4, the V gene TRBV6-5; D might be TRBD1 (5 bases). V shed 2 bases and J shed 5 bases, with 12 bases lying between them. Looked up from germline, CDR1 is MNHEY and CDR2 is SVGAGI. The CDR3 loop spans 15 amino acids. In DNA form, the CDR3 reads TGTGCCAGCAGTTACCCCGACAGTGAAAATGAAAAACTGTTTTTT. Amino acid sequence: CASSYPDSENEKLFF.

The V and J genes are TRBV7-8 and TRBJ2-2, with 8 bases fitting TRBD2. Germline CDR1 is SGHVS and CDR2 is FQNEAQ. With V trimmed by 2 bases and J by 8 bases, 7 bases remained unmatched. The CDR3 is 15 amino acids. In DNA form, the CDR3 reads TGTGCCAGCAGCTTAATCATTCGGGAGGGTGGGGAGCTGTTTTTT. This sequence encodes CASSLIIREGGELFF. The complete variable domain, with remaining parts taken from reference TRBV7-8 and TRBJ2-2, reads GAGVSQSPRYKVAKRGQDVALRCDPISGHVSLFWYQQALGQGPEFLTYFQNEAQLDKSGLPSDRFFAERPEGSVSTLKIQRTQQEDSAVYLCASSLIIREGGELFFGEGSRLTVL.

Worth noting for this clonotype: With a much larger clone just one base away, this may be a read error. The chain couples TRBV7-9 to TRBJ2-4; maybe TRBD2 (6 bases). Germline lookup yields CDR1 SEHNR and CDR2 FQNEAQ (reference sequence). CDR3 size: 15 residues. The CDR3 DNA reads as TGTGCCAGCAGCATTCCGGGACTGGAAAAAAACAGTCAGTACTTC. Residues: CASSIPGLEKNSQYF.

The chain is built from TRBV5-1 and TRBJ2-5; TRBD1 agrees at 7 bases. The CDR3 has 17 amino acids. Germline V gene lookup returns CDR1 SGHRS and CDR2 YFSETQ. J lost 5 bases, V lost 0 bases, and 13 bases had no gene match. Here the CDR3 reads CASSLEGGAFHPETQYF. CDR3 nucleotide sequence: TGCGCCAGCAGCTTGGAAGGGGGCGCCTTCCATCCTGAGACCCAGTACTTC.

The gene calls are TRBV9 and TRBJ2-3; 8 positions match TRBD2. CDR1 is SGDLS, CDR2 YYNGEE, per germline. This CDR3 is 14 amino acids long. V trimming: 6 bases; J trimming: 0 bases; junction bases outside the gene matches: 3. CDR3 sequence (DNA): TGTGCCAGCACCGGGACTAGAAGCACAGATACGCAGTATTTT. This encodes CASTGTRSTDTQYF. The entire variable domain, with the rest obtained from reference TRBV9 and TRBJ2-3, is as follows: DSGVTQTPKHLITATGQRVTLRCSPRSGDLSVYWYQQSLDQGLQFLIQYYNGEERAKGNILERFSAQQFPDLHSELNLSSLELGDSALYFCASTGTRSTDTQYFGPGTRLTVL.

This clonotype was seen more than once but under ten times. V is TRBV10-3 and J is TRBJ2-1; 14 bases agree with TRBD2. The CDR3 loop spans 15 amino acids. The V gene end was trimmed by 8 bases and the J gene end by 7 bases; junction bases not matched to a gene: 7. Germline V gene data show CDR1 as ENHRY and CDR2 as SYGVKD. CDR3 region: CAIAGTSGSPNEQFF. CDR3 coding DNA: TGTGCCATCGCCGGGACTAGCGGGAGCCCGAATGAGCAGTTCTTC.

There are a few counts of this clonotype. The gene calls are TRBV12-5 and TRBJ2-2, with D uncertain. The CDR3 contains 17 residues. CDR1 and CDR2 from the germline V gene are LGHNT and FRNRAP. Between the trimmed V and J ends, which lost 5 bases and 1 base, there was a span of 17 bases. The CDR3 coding sequence is TGTGCTAGTGGTCCTTTTGAGCAGGCGTTGAACACCGGGGAGCTGTTTTTT. As protein: CASGPFEQALNTGELFF.

Only a few counts were recorded for this clonotype. V gene TRBV7-3 combines with J gene TRBJ2-1; 9 bases are a match to TRBD2. V lost 5 bases and J lost 6; bases outside the gene matches: 11. CDR1 and CDR2 from the germline V gene are SGHTA and FQGTGA. The CDR3 runs 16 residues. This chain's CDR3 is CASSTIAGVPGNEQFF. The DNA for the CDR3 is TGTGCCAGCAGCACTATAGCGGGAGTCCCAGGCAATGAGCAGTTCTTC.

The chain joins TRBV6-6 to TRBJ2-4; 8 nucleotides match TRBD1. Per germline, CDR1 MNHNY and CDR2 SVGAGI (reference sequence). CDR3 length: 13 residues. The junction had 5 bases not matched to a gene; V was cut back by 6 bases and J by 7 bases. Here the CDR3 reads CASSPGQANIQYF. CDR3 nucleotide sequence: TGTGCCAGCAGCCCGGGACAGGCGAACATTCAGTACTTC.

The genes are TRBV9 and TRBJ1-1, with D possibly TRBD1 on 5 matching bases. CDR3 length: 15 amino acids. Germline-derived CDR1 and CDR2 are SGDLS and YYNGEE. The V end was cut by 4 bases, the J end by 0 bases, with 13 bases between. The CDR3 here is CASSRGGEVNTEAFF. CDR3 coding DNA: TGTGCCAGCAGCCGTGGGGGAGAAGTGAACACTGAAGCTTTCTTT.

This clonotype has only a few counts. V usage is TRBV13 and J usage is TRBJ2-7; 8 positions agree with TRBD1. The V segment lost 10 bases and the J segment 3 bases; nucleotides outside the gene matches: 8. Germline V gives CDR1 PRHDT, CDR2 FYEKMQ (reference sequence). The CDR3 is 13 amino acids. CDR3 sequence reads: CATKAGGLYEQYF. CDR3 nucleotides: TGTGCCACCAAGGCAGGGGGCCTCTACGAGCAGTACTTC.

V and J are TRBV27 and TRBJ2-7, with 7 positions matching TRBD1. The germline gives CDR1 MNHEY, CDR2 SMNVEV (reference sequence). This CDR3 contains 14 residues. Germline trimming cut 5 bases from V and 0 bases from J; bases unmatched to any gene: 4. The CDR3 DNA sequence: TGTGCCAGCAGTGCCAGGGGGAGCTCCTACGAGCAGTACTTC. Translation: CASSARGSSYEQYF.

This clonotype has just a few counts. This sequence joins TRBV15 and TRBJ2-4; D tentatively fits TRBD1 or TRBD2 (5 bases each). Trimming took off 1 base at V and 7 bases at J, with 14 bases between the two ends. This CDR3 comprises 15 residues. Germline V CDR1 and CDR2: LNHNV, YYDKDF (reference sequence). The CDR3 nucleotides are TGTGCCACCAGCAGAGTATGGGGGATGGGGAACATTCAGTACTTC. Translated, it gives CATSRVWGMGNIQYF.

V gene TRBV10-3 combines with J gene TRBJ2-7, with D unresolved. The germline V gene encodes CDR1 ENHRY and CDR2 SYGVKD. The germline V and J ends were trimmed by 4 bases and 1 base, with 8 bases remaining between them. This CDR3 has 13 amino acids. The CDR3 DNA sequence: TGTGCCATCAGTGTTGGGGTGTCCTACGAGCAGTACTTC. This encodes CAISVGVSYEQYF.

The chain carries TRBV5-8 and TRBJ1-1; D is undetermined. CDR3 length: 8 amino acids. V lost 6 bases and J 10 bases, leaving 4 bases between the germline ends. Germline values: CDR1 SGHTS, CDR2 YDEGEE. In DNA form, the CDR3 reads TGTGCCAGCATCACAGCTTTCTTT. Translation gives CASITAFF.

This clonotype was detected only a few times. The CDR3 DNA reads TGTGCCACCAGCAGAGATCGCAGCGCCAGCTCCTACGAGCAGTACTTC. It specifies CATSRDRSASSYEQYF. This chain uses TRBV15 with TRBJ2-7; D is ambiguous. Germline CDR1 is LNHNV and CDR2 is YYDKDF (reference sequence). V lost 0 bases and J 0 bases, leaving 12 bases between the germline ends. This CDR3 is 16 amino acids long.

The chain is built from TRBV12-3 or TRBV12-4 and TRBJ2-1; possible D gene TRBD1, 6 bases. The CDR3 is 14 residues long. The V and J ends lost 1 base and 5 bases respectively, with 9 bases between them. This chain's CDR3 is CASSLVQGHNEQFF. CDR3 DNA sequence: TGTGCCAGCAGTTTAGTCCAGGGGCACAATGAGCAGTTCTTC.

This clonotype was picked up a small number of times. J is TRBJ2-1 and V is TRBV6-4; 8 bases agree with TRBD1. The V gene's germline CDR1 is MRHNA and CDR2 SNTAGT. With 0 bases clipped from V and 7 bases from J, the junction kept 11 bases outside the gene matches. The CDR3 is made up of 17 amino acids. The CDR3 coding sequence is TGTGCCAGCAGTGACTCGAAGGACAGGGACTTTAGGAATGAGCAGTTCTTC. Translation: CASSDSKDRDFRNEQFF.

The V call is TRBV27, the J call TRBJ2-7, with TRBD1 as a possible D gene (6 bases). The V and J ends lost 4 bases and 1 base respectively, with 11 bases between them. This CDR3 spans 14 amino acids. Germline lookup yields CDR1 MNHEY and CDR2 SMNVEV (reference sequence). In DNA form, the CDR3 reads TGTGCCAGCAGTTCCGAGGGGGATTCCTACGAGCAGTACTTC. Encoded protein: CASSSEGDSYEQYF.

The sample holds a few counts of this clonotype. V is TRBV5-1 and J is TRBJ2-7; 8 bases agree with TRBD2. The CDR3 has 15 residues. V was pared by 0 bases and J by 5 bases, with 7 bases of the junction left unmatched. Germline CDR1 and CDR2: SGHRS and YFSETQ. The CDR3 bases are TGCGCCAGCAGCTTGGTGACGGGAGGGCCCCACGAGCAGTACTTC. This sequence encodes CASSLVTGGPHEQYF.

There are a few counts of this clonotype. The genes are TRBV5-1 and TRBJ2-5; unclear D gene. Between the trimmed V and J ends, which lost 0 bases and 5 bases, there was a span of 20 bases. The germline gives CDR1 SGHRS, CDR2 YFSETQ. The CDR3 sequence is 17 residues long. CDR3 sequence reads: CASSLGSSGVEWETQYF. CDR3 nucleotide sequence: TGCGCCAGCAGCTTGGGGTCCTCAGGAGTGGAATGGGAGACCCAGTACTTC.

Only a few counts were recorded for this clonotype. This chain joins TRBV27 and TRBJ2-1; 7 bases map to TRBD2. Trimming cost V 6 bases and J 6 bases; bases outside gene matches: 14. This CDR3 contains 16 residues. The V gene's germline CDR1 is MNHEY and CDR2 SMNVEV (reference sequence). Here the CDR3 reads CASSPLEGRGFNEQFF. The CDR3 nucleotides read TGTGCCAGCAGCCCTCTTGAAGGGCGGGGGTTCAATGAGCAGTTCTTC.

Only a few counts were recorded for this clonotype. V usage is TRBV27 and J usage is TRBJ2-2; D might be TRBD1 (6 bases). The V gene's germline CDR1 is MNHEY and CDR2 SMNVEV (reference sequence). This CDR3 contains 14 residues. Trimming stripped 7 bases from V and 2 bases from J, with 11 bases between. CDR3: CASTPGHNTGELFF. CDR3 sequence (DNA): TGTGCCAGCACCCCGGGACACAACACCGGGGAGCTGTTTTTT.